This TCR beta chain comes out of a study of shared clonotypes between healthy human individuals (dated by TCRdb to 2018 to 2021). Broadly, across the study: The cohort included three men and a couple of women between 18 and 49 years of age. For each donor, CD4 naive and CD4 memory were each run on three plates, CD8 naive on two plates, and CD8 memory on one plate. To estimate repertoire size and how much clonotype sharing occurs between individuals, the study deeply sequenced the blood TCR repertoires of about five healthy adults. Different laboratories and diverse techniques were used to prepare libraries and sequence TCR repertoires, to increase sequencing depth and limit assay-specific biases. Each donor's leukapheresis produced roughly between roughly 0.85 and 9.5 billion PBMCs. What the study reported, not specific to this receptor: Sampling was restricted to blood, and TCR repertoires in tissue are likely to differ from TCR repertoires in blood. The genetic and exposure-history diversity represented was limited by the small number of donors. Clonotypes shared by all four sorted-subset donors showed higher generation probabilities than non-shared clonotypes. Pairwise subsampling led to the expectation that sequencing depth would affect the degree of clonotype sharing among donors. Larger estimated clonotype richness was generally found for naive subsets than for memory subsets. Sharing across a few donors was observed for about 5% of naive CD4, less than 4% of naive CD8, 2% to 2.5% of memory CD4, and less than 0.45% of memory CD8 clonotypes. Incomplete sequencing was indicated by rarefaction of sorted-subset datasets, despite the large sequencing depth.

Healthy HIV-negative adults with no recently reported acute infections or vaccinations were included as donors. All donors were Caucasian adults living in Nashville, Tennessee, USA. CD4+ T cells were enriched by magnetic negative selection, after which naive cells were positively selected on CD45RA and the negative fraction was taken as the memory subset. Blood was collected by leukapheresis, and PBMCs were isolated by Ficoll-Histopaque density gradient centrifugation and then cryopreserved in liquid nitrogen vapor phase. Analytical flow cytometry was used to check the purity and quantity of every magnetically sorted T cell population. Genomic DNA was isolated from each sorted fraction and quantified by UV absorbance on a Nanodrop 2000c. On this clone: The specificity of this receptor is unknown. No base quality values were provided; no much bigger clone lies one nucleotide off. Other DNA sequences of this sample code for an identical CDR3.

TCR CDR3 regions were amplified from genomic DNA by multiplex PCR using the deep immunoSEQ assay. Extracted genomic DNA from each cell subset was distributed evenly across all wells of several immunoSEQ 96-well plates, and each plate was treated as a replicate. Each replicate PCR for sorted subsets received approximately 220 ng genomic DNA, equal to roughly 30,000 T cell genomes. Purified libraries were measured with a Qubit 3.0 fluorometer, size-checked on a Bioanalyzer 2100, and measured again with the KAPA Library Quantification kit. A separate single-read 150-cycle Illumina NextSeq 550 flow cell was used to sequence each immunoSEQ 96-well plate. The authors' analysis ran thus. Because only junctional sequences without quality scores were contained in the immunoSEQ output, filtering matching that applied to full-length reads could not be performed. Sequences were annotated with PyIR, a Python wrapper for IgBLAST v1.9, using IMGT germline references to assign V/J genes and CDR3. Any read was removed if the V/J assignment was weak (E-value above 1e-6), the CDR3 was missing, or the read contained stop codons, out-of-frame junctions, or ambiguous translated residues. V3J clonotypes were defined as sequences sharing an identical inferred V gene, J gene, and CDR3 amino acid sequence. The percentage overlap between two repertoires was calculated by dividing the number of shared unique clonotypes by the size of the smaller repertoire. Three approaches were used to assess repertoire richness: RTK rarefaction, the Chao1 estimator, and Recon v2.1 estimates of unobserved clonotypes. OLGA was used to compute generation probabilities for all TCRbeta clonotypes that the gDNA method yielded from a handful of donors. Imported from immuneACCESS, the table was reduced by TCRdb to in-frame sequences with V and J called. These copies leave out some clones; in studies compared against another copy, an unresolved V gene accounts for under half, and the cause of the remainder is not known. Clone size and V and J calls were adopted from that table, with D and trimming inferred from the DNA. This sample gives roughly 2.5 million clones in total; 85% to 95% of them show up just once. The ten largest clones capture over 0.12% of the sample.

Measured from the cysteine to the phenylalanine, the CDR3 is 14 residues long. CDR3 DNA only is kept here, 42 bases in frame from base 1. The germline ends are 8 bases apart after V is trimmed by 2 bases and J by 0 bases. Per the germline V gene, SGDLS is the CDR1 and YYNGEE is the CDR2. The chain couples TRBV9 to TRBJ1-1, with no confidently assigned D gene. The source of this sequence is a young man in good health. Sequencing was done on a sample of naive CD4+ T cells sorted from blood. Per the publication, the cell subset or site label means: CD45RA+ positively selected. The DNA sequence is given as TGTGCCAGCAGCGTGGCCGTGATGAACACTGAAGCTTTCTTT. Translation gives CASSVAVMNTEAFF. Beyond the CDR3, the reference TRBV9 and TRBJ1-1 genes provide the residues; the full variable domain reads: DSGVTQTPKHLITATGQRVTLRCSPRSGDLSVYWYQQSLDQGLQFLIQYYNGEERAKGNILERFSAQQFPDLHSELNLSSLELGDSALYFCASSVAVMNTEAFFGQGTRLTVV.